This is a list of T cell receptor beta chains from one sample in a study of blood T cell repertoires in COVID-19. Data came from immunoSEQ multiplex PCR; TCRdb stores just in-frame clones and leaves some out. Of a few hundred thousand clones in the sample, roughly 87% were seen once. Material: PBMCs or T cells enriched from blood (not recorded which). The receptors shown here come from a woman aged 30 to 39 who had recovered from COVID-19. CDR3s include the opening cysteine and the closing phenylalanine or tryptophan. A D gene is named only where the DNA matches it firmly. Clone size is not always given. Where it is, it says once, few, many or a class for expanded clones.

j_gene | v_gene | d_gene | abundance | CDR3aa | CDR3nt
TRBJ1-4 | TRBV6-1 | NA | once | CASSENSGKLFF | TGTGCCAGCAGTGAAAACAGTGGGAAACTGTTTTTT
TRBJ2-2 | TRBV5-1 | TRBD1 | once | CASSLVQGAMGELFF | TGCGCCAGCAGCTTGGTGCAGGGGGCGATGGGGGAGCTGTTTTTT
TRBJ1-2 | TRBV6-2/TRBV6-3 | TRBD1 | once | CASSQDRGGYTF | TGTGCCAGCAGCCAGGACAGGGGTGGCTACACCTTC
TRBJ2-5 | TRBV19 | NA | NA | CASSIQGETQYF | TGTGCCAGTAGTATACAGGGTGAGACCCAGTACTTC
TRBJ1-3 | TRBV7-6 | NA | NA | CASSSRHAQGDTIYF | TGTGCCAGCAGCTCTAGACATGCTCAAGGGGACACCATATATTTT
TRBJ2-3 | TRBV12-3/TRBV12-4 | TRBD2 | NA | CASGGGTDTQYF | TGTGCCAGCGGGGGGGGCACAGATACGCAGTATTTT
TRBJ2-3 | TRBV7-2 | TRBD2 | few | CASSLAAGVTDTQYF | TGTGCCAGCAGCTTAGCAGCGGGAGTCACAGATACGCAGTATTTT
TRBJ1-1 | TRBV28 | NA | NA | CASRESGTPNTEAFF | TGTGCCAGCAGGGAGTCCGGGACACCCAACACTGAAGCTTTCTTT
TRBJ1-2 | TRBV27 | TRBD1 | NA | CASGYGQDVGTGGGYGYTF | TGTGCCAGTGGCTATGGACAGGACGTGGGGACAGGGGGGGGCTATGGCTACACCTTC
TRBJ2-1 | TRBV19 | NA | NA | CASSSQYNEQFF | TGTGCCAGTAGTAGTCAGTACAATGAGCAGTTCTTC
TRBJ2-2 | TRBV4-1 | TRBD2 | NA | CASSQEGLAGVTGELFF | TGCGCCAGCAGCCAAGAGGGACTAGCGGGGGTAACCGGGGAGCTGTTTTTT
TRBJ2-7 | TRBV20-1 | TRBD1 | NA | CSASPGAGGSYEQYF | TGCAGTGCTAGTCCTGGGGCAGGGGGTTCCTACGAGCAGTACTTC
TRBJ1-2 | TRBV6-5 | TRBD1 | NA | CASVWTGGFGYTF | TGTGCCAGCGTATGGACAGGGGGTTTTGGCTACACCTTC
TRBJ2-7 | TRBV6-5 | NA | NA | CASSYTTGNEQYF | TGTGCCAGCAGTTACACAACAGGGAACGAGCAGTACTTC
TRBJ2-1 | TRBV27 | NA | NA | CASSLQDEQFF | TGTGCCAGCAGTTTACAGGATGAGCAGTTCTTC
TRBJ2-1 | TRBV4-1 | NA | NA | CASSQDPWQEEYNEQFF | TGCGCCAGCAGCCAAGACCCTTGGCAGGAAGAATACAATGAGCAGTTCTTC
TRBJ2-7 | TRBV4-1 | TRBD2 | NA | CASSRLLAAPYEQYF | TGCGCCAGCAGCCGCCTACTAGCGGCCCCCTACGAGCAGTACTTC
TRBJ1-2 | TRBV12-3/TRBV12-4 | NA | NA | CASSFRSNYGYTF | TGTGCCAGCAGTTTTAGGAGTAACTATGGCTACACCTTC
TRBJ2-5 | TRBV5-8 | NA | NA | CASSLPRQGGETQYF | TGTGCCAGCAGCTTGCCCCGGCAGGGGGGAGAGACCCAGTACTTC
TRBJ2-5 | TRBV28 | TRBD1 | NA | CASSFPTGTGETQYF | TGTGCCAGCAGTTTCCCGACGGGGACAGGGGAGACCCAGTACTTC
TRBJ2-2 | TRBV5-4 | TRBD1 | NA | CASSLETGGRGAGELFF | TGTGCCAGCAGCTTGGAGACAGGGGGCAGGGGCGCCGGGGAGCTGTTTTTT
TRBJ2-2 | TRBV2 | TRBD1 | NA | CASKAPGTGSGELFF | TGTGCCAGCAAGGCGCCCGGGACAGGGTCCGGGGAGCTGTTTTTT
TRBJ1-1 | TRBV7-9 | TRBD1 | NA | CASSLGRQGPFNTEAFF | TGTGCCAGCAGCTTAGGAAGACAGGGCCCATTTAACACTGAAGCTTTCTTT
TRBJ1-1 | TRBV28 | NA | NA | CASSLSSGGNTEAFF | TGTGCCAGCAGTTTAAGCTCGGGTGGGAACACTGAAGCTTTCTTT
TRBJ2-3 | TRBV10-3 | NA | NA | CAISGPSTDTQYF | TGTGCCATCAGCGGTCCTAGCACAGATACGCAGTATTTT
TRBJ2-1 | TRBV5-4 | NA | NA | CASSLDPTGGSYNEQFF | TGTGCCAGCAGCTTGGATCCGACAGGTGGCTCCTACAATGAGCAGTTCTTC
TRBJ2-5 | TRBV7-7 | NA | NA | CASSLGPGVVETQYF | TGTGCTAGCAGCTTAGGGCCAGGGGTGGTGGAGACCCAGTACTTC
TRBJ2-3 | TRBV3-1/TRBV3-2 | NA | NA | CASSQDAATDTQYF | TGTGCCAGCAGCCAAGACGCGGCCACAGATACGCAGTATTTT
TRBJ2-7 | TRBV2 | TRBD1 | NA | CASKRQGSSYEQYF | TGTGCCAGTAAGCGACAGGGAAGCTCCTACGAGCAGTACTTC
TRBJ1-1 | TRBV2 | NA | NA | CASSEALRDTEAFF | TGTGCCAGCAGTGAAGCGCTGAGGGACACTGAAGCTTTCTTT
TRBJ1-4 | TRBV6-2/TRBV6-3 | TRBD1 | few | CASSSSGGSSEKLFF | TGTGCCAGCAGTTCGTCAGGGGGTTCTAGTGAAAAACTGTTTTTT
TRBJ1-5 | TRBV6-5 | NA | NA | CASSRFGESNQPQHF | TGTGCCAGCAGCCGGTTTGGGGAGAGCAATCAGCCCCAGCATTTT
TRBJ1-1 | TRBV5-1 | TRBD1 | once | CASSYTPGQGGTEAFF | TGCGCCAGCAGCTATACTCCGGGACAGGGGGGAACTGAAGCTTTCTTT
TRBJ2-3 | TRBV7-9 | NA | NA | CASSLTQYF | TGTGCCAGCAGCCTAACGCAGTATTTT
TRBJ2-5 | TRBV15 | NA | NA | CATSRDLSVVETQYF | TGTGCCACCAGCAGAGATTTATCAGTTGTAGAGACCCAGTACTTC
TRBJ1-1 | TRBV6-5 | TRBD1 | NA | CASSHGQAGTTEAFF | TGTGCCAGCAGTCACGGACAGGCCGGCACCACTGAAGCTTTCTTT
TRBJ1-5 | TRBV7-2 | NA | NA | CASSLDFRGTNQPQHF | TGTGCCAGCAGCTTAGATTTCAGGGGCACAAACCAGCCCCAGCATTTT
TRBJ1-2 | TRBV10-3 | TRBD1 | NA | CAITQKTGNYGYTF | TGTGCCATCACGCAGAAGACAGGGAACTATGGCTACACCTTC
TRBJ1-5 | TRBV19 | TRBD1 | NA | CASSLDRGGNQPQHF | TGTGCCAGTAGCCTCGACAGGGGTGGCAATCAGCCCCAGCATTTT
TRBJ2-3 | TRBV9 | TRBD2 | NA | CASGGSGGFTDTQYF | TGTGCCAGCGGTGGTAGCGGGGGGTTCACAGATACGCAGTATTTT
TRBJ1-2 | TRBV5-1 | TRBD1 | NA | CASSSDRGSYGYTF | TGCGCCAGCAGCTCCGACAGGGGGAGCTATGGCTACACCTTC
TRBJ2-2 | TRBV28 | NA | NA | CASAQGSGELFF | TGTGCCAGCGCACAGGGAAGCGGGGAGCTGTTTTTT
TRBJ2-1 | TRBV5-1 | NA | NA | CASSLGASESYNEQFF | TGCGCCAGCAGCTTGGGGGCTAGCGAATCCTACAATGAGCAGTTCTTC
TRBJ2-5 | TRBV19 | TRBD2 | NA | CASSVGTGGETQYF | TGTGCCAGTAGTGTCGGGACGGGAGGAGAGACCCAGTACTTC
TRBJ1-5 | TRBV2 | NA | few | CASSVRVGNQPQHF | TGTGCCAGCAGTGTGAGGGTAGGCAATCAGCCCCAGCATTTT
TRBJ2-7 | TRBV10-2 | NA | NA | CASSERGIYEQYF | TGCGCCAGCAGTGAGAGGGGTATCTACGAGCAGTACTTC